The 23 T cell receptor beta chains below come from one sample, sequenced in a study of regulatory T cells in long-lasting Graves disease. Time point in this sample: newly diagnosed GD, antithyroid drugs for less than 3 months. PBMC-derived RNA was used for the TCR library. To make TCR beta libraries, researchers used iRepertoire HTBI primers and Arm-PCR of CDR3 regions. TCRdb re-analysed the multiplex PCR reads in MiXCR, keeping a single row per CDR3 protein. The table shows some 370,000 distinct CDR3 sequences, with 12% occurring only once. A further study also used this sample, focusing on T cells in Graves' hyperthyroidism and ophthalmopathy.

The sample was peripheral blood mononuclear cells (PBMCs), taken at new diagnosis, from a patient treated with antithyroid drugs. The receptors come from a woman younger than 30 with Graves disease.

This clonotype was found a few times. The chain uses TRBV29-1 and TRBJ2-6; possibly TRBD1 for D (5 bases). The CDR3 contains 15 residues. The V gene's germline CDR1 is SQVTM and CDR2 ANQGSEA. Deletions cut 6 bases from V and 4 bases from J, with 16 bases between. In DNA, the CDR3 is TGCAGCGTACCCCGCACAGGAGCCGGGGCCAACGTCCTGACTTTC. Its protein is CSVPRTGAGANVLTF.

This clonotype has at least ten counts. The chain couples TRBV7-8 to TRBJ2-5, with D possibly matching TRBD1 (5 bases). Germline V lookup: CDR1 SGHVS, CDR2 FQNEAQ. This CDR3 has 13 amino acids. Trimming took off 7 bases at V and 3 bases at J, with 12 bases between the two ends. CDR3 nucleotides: TGTGCCAGCACCATGGACAAAGAAGAGACCCAGTACTTC. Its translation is CASTMDKEETQYF.

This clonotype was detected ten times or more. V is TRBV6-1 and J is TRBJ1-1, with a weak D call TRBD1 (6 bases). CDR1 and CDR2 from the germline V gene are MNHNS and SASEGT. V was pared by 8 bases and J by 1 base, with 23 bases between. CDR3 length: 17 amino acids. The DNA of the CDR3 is TGTGCCAGCGACCCAGAAATACTAAGGACAGAGAACACTGAAGCTTTCTTT. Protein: CASDPEILRTENTEAFF.

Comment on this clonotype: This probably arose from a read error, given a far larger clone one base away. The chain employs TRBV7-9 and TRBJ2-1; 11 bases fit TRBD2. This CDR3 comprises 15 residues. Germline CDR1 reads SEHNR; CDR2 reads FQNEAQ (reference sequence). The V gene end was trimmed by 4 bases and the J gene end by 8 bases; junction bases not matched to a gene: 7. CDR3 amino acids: CASSSTSGSLDEQFF. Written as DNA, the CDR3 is TGTGCCAGCAGCTCCACTAGCGGGAGTTTGGATGAGCAGTTCTTC.

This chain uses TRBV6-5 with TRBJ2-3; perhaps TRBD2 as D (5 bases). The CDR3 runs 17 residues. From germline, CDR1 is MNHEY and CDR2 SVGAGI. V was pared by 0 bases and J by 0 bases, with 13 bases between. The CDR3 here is CASSYSPGLSSTDTQYF. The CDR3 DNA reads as TGTGCCAGCAGTTACTCGCCCGGACTGTCTAGCACAGATACGCAGTATTTT.

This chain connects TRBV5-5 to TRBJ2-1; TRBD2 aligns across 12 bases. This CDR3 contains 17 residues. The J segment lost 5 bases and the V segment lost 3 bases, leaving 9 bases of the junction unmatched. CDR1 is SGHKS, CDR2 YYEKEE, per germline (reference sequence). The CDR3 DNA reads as TGTGCCAGCAGCTCCCCTAGCGGGAGGGAGAATCACAATGAGCAGTTCTTC. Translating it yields CASSSPSGRENHNEQFF.

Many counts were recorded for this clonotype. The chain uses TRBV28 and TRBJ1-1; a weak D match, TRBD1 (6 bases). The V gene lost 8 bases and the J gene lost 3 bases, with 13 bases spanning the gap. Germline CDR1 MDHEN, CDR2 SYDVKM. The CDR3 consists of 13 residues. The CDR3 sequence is CASHPDSDTEAFF. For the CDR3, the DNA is TGTGCCAGCCACCCGGACAGCGACACTGAAGCTTTCTTT.

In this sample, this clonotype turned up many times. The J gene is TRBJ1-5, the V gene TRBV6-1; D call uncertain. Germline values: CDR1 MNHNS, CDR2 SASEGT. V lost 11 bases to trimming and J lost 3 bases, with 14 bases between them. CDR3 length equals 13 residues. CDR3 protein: CAASLEFNQPQHF. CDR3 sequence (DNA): TGTGCCGCCTCCCTGGAGTTCAATCAGCCCCAGCATTTT.

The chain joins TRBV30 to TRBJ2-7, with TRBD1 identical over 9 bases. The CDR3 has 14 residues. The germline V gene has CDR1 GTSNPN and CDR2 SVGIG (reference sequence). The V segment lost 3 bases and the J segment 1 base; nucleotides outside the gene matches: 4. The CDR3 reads CAWRPGQGSYEQYF. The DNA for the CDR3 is TGTGCCTGGAGGCCGGGACAGGGTTCCTACGAGCAGTACTTC. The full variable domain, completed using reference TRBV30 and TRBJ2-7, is SQTIHQWPATLVQPVGSPLSLECTVEGTSNPNLYWYRQAAGRGLQLLFYSVGIGQISSEVPQNLSASRPQDRQFILSSKKLLLSDSGFYLCAWRPGQGSYEQYFGPGTRLTVT.

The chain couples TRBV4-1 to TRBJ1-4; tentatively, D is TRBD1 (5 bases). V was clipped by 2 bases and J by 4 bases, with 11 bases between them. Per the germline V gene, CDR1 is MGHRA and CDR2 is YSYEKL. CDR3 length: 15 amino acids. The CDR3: CASSQSGPRNEKLFF. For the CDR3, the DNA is TGCGCCAGCAGCCAATCGGGGCCGCGTAATGAAAAACTGTTTTTT.

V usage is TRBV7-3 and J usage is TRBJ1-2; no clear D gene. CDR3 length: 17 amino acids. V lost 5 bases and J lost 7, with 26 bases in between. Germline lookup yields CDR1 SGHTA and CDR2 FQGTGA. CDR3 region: CASSPRSQGPLSGGYTF. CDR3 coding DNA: TGTGCCAGCAGCCCAAGAAGTCAAGGACCCCTCAGCGGTGGCTACACCTTC. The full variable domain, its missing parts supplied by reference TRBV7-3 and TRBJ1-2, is GAGVSQTPSNKVTEKGKYVELRCDPISGHTALYWYRQSLGQGPEFLIYFQGTGAADDSGLPNDRFFAVRPEGSVSTLKIQRTERGDSAVYLCASSPRSQGPLSGGYTFGSGTRLTVV.

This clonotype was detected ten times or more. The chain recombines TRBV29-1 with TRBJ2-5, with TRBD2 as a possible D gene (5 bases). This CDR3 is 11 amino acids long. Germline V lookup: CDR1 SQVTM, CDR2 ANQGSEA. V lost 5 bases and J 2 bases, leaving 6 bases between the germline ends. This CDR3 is CSVWTQETQYF. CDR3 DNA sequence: TGCAGCGTTTGGACTCAAGAGACCCAGTACTTC.

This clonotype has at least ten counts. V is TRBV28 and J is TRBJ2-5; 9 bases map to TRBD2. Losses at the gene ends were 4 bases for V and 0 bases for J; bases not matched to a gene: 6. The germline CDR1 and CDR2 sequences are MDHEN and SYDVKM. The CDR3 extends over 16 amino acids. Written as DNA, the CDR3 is TGTGCCAGCAGTTCCGGGACTAGCAGATACCAAGAGACCCAGTACTTC. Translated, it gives CASSSGTSRYQETQYF.

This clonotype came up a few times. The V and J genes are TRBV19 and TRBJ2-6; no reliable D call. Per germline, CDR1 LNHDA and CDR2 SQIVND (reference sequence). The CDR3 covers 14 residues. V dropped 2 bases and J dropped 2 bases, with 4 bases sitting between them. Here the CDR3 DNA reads TGTGCCAGTAGTATAACCCCTGGGGCCAACGTCCTGACTTTC. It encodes CASSITPGANVLTF. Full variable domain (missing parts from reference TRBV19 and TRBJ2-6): DGGITQSPKYLFRKEGQNVTLSCEQNLNHDAMYWYRQDPGQGLRLIYYSQIVNDFQKGDIAEGYSVSREKKESFPLTVTSAQKNPTAFYLCASSITPGANVLTFGAGSRLTVL.

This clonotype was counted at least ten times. The CDR3, as DNA: TGTGCCAGCAGCTTGCTTCCAGGATTGCAAGAGACCCAGTACTTC. Translation: CASSLLPGLQETQYF. V usage is TRBV5-5 and J usage is TRBJ2-5; D uncertain. Germline values: CDR1 SGHKS, CDR2 YYEKEE (reference sequence). There are 15 residues in the CDR3. V lost 1 base and J lost 2, with 12 bases in between. Full variable domain (remainder filled in from reference TRBV5-5 and TRBJ2-5): DAGVTQSPTHLIKTRGQQVTLRCSPISGHKSVSWYQQVLGQGPQFIFQYYEKEERGRGNFPDRFSARQFPNYSSELNVNALLLGDSALYLCASSLLPGLQETQYFGPGTRLLVL.

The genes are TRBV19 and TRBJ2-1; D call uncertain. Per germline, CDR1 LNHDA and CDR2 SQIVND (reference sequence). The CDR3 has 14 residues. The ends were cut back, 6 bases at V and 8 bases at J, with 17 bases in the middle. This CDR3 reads CASRATGRDDEQFF. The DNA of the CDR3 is TGTGCCAGTAGAGCGACGGGTAGAGACGATGAGCAGTTCTTC. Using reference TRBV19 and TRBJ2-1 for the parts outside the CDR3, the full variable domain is DGGITQSPKYLFRKEGQNVTLSCEQNLNHDAMYWYRQDPGQGLRLIYYSQIVNDFQKGDIAEGYSVSREKKESFPLTVTSAQKNPTAFYLCASRATGRDDEQFFGPGTRLTVL.

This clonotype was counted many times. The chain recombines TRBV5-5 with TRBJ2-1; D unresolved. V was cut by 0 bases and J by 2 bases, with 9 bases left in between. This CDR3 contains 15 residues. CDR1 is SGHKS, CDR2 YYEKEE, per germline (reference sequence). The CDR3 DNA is TGTGCCAGCAGCTTGGCGACTTTGGCCTACAATGAGCAGTTCTTC. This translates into CASSLATLAYNEQFF. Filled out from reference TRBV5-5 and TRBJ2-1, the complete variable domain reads DAGVTQSPTHLIKTRGQQVTLRCSPISGHKSVSWYQQVLGQGPQFIFQYYEKEERGRGNFPDRFSARQFPNYSSELNVNALLLGDSALYLCASSLATLAYNEQFFGPGTRLTVL.

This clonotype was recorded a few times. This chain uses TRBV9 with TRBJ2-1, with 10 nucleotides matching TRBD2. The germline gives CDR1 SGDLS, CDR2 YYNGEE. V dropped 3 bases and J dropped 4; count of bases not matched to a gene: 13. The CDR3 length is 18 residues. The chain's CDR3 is CASSGSLEEREGYNEQFF. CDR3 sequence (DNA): TGTGCCAGCAGCGGCAGCTTGGAGGAGCGGGAGGGGTACAATGAGCAGTTCTTC. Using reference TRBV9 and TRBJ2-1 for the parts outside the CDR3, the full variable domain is DSGVTQTPKHLITATGQRVTLRCSPRSGDLSVYWYQQSLDQGLQFLIQYYNGEERAKGNILERFSAQQFPDLHSELNLSSLELGDSALYFCASSGSLEEREGYNEQFFGPGTRLTVL.

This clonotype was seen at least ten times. CDR3 residues: CASSLKPPDTQYF. CDR3 DNA sequence: TGTGCCAGCAGTTTAAAGCCCCCCGATACGCAGTATTTT. The chain links TRBV27 to TRBJ2-3; D not resolved. V lost 2 bases and J lost 6, with 9 bases in between. Germline lookup yields CDR1 MNHEY and CDR2 SMNVEV (reference sequence). The CDR3 is 13 amino acids.

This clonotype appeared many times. The CDR3 region is CARGTSVSGNTIYF. CDR3 nucleotides: TGTGCCAGGGGGACGAGCGTTTCTGGAAACACCATATATTTT. The V gene is TRBV2, the J gene TRBJ1-3; a weak D match, TRBD1 (5 bases). Trimming removed 9 bases at V and 1 base at J, with 13 bases between. The CDR3 spans 14 residues. Germline V CDR1 and CDR2: SNHLY, FYNNEI.

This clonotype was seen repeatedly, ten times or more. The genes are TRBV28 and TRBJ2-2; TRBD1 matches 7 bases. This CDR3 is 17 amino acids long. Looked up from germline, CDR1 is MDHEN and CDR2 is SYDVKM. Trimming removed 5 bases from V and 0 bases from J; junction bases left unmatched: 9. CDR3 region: CASSESGQGANTGELFF. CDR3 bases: TGTGCCAGCAGTGAGTCAGGGCAGGGGGCGAACACCGGGGAGCTGTTTTTT.

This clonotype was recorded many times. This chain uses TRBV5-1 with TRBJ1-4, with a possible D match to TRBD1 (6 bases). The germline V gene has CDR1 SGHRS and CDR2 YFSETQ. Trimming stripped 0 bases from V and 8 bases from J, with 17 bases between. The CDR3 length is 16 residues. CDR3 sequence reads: CASSLDGQLSIEKLFF. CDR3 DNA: TGCGCCAGCAGCTTGGACGGACAGCTTAGCATCGAAAAACTGTTTTTT.

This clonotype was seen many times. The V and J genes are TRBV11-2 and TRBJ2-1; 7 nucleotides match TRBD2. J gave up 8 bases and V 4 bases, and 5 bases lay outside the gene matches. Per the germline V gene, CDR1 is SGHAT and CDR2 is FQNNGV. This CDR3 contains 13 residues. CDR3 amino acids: CASSSASGDEQFF. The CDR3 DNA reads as TGTGCCAGCAGCTCGGCTAGCGGCGATGAGCAGTTCTTC. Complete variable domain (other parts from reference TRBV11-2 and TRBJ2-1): EAGVAQSPRYKIIEKRQSVAFWCNPISGHATLYWYQQILGQGPKLLIQFQNNGVVDDSQLPKDRFSAERLKGVDSTLKIQPAKLEDSAVYLCASSSASGDEQFFGPGTRLTVL.